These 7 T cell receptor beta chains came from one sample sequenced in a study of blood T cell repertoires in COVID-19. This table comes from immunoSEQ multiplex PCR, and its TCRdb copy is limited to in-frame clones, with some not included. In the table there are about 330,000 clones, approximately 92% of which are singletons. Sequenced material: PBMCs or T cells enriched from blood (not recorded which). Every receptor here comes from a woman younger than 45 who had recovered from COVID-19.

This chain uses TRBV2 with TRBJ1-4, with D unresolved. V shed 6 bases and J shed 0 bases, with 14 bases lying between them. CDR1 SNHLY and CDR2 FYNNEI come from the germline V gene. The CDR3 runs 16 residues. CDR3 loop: CASRGYGDATNEKLFF. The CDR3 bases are TGTGCCAGCAGAGGTTACGGGGATGCAACTAATGAAAAACTGTTTTTT.

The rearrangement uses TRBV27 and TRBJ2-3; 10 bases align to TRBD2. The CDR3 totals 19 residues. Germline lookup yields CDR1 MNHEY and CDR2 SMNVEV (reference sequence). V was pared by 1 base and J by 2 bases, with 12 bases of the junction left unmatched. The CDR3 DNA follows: TGTGCCAGCAGTTTATGGGCCCAGCTAGCGGGAGCATACACAGATACGCAGTATTTT. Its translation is CASSLWAQLAGAYTDTQYF.

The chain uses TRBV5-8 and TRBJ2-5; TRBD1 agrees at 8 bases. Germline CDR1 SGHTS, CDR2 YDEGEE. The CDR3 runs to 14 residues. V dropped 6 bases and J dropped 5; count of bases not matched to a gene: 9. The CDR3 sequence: CASTLAGGPETQYF. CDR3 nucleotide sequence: TGTGCCAGCACCCTAGCAGGGGGCCCTGAGACCCAGTACTTC.

The DNA for the CDR3 is TGTGCCAGCAGCCTCGGCGACAGGCTCAATTCACCCCTCCACTTT. Translation gives CASSLGDRLNSPLHF. V gene TRBV28 combines with J gene TRBJ1-6, with D possibly being TRBD1 (6 bases). Trimming left V 6 bases short and J 7 bases short, with 16 bases between. Germline V CDR1 and CDR2: MDHEN, SYDVKM. The CDR3 is 15 amino acids.

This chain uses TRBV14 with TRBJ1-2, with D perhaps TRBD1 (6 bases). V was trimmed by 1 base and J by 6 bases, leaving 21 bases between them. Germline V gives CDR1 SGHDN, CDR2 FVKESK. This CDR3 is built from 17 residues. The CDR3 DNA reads TGTGCCAGCAGCCAAGCCGGACCTACAGGGATGGGAAATGGCTACACCTTC. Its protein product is CASSQAGPTGMGNGYTF.

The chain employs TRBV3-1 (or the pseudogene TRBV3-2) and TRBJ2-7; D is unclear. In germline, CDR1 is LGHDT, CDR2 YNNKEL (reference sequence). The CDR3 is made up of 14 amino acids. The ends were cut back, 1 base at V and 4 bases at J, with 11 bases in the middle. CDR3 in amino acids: CASSQAGAEYEQYF. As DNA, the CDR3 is TGTGCCAGCAGCCAAGCAGGTGCAGAATACGAGCAGTACTTC.

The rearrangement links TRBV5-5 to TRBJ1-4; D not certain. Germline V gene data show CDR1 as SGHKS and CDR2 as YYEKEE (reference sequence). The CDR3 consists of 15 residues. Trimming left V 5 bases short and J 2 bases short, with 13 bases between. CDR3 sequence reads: CASRRYRETNEKLFF. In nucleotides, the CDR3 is TGTGCCAGCAGACGATATAGGGAGACTAATGAAAAACTGTTTTTT.